The next 21 T cell receptor beta chains were all read from a single sample in a study of T cells expressing NK-cell markers (TCRdb year 2020). Receptors were amplified or captured by 5' RACE. Sequencing used an Illumina HiSeq 2000. Through TCRdb reprocessing, the reads give one entry per CDR3 protein sequence; DNA is omitted. The data table for this sample lists about 380,000 distinct CDR3 sequences. The top ten constitute around 5.2% of the sample. The sample was blood T cells: a sorted CD56 or NKG2C T cell subset, CD4+ or CD8+ T cells, or bulk PBMC T cells (not recorded which). These receptors were taken from a man aged 18 to 69 in good health.

This chain links TRBV7-2 with TRBJ2-3; TCRdb's D call, TRBD2, is unchecked because there is no DNA. Germline lookup yields CDR1 SGHTA and CDR2 FQGNSA. The CDR3 loop spans 15 amino acids. The chain's CDR3 is CASSLGVAGGDTQYF. Variable domain in full (rest from reference TRBV7-2 and TRBJ2-3): GAGVSQSPSNKVTEKGKDVELRCDPISGHTALYWYRQSLGQGLEFLIYFQGNSAPDKSGLPSDRFSAERTGGSVSTLTIQRTQQEDSAVYLCASSLGVAGGDTQYFGPGTRLTVL.

The V gene is TRBV7-2, the J gene TRBJ2-4; there is no DNA to check the TCRdb D call of TRBD1. CDR1 is SGHTA, CDR2 FQGNSA, per germline. The CDR3 runs to 17 residues. The CDR3 loop is CASSLGRQGAGKNIQYF.

J is TRBJ1-2 and V is TRBV5-1. CDR3 length: 15 residues. Germline assignment: CDR1 SGHRS and CDR2 YFSETQ. The CDR3 sequence is CASSLAGKPNYGYTF.

The chain is built from TRBV7-3 and TRBJ2-1; no DNA is available, so the TRBD2 call from TCRdb remains unchecked. The CDR3 covers 16 residues. CDR1 SGHTA and CDR2 FQGTGA come from the germline V gene. The chain's CDR3 is CASSPTHRGDYNEQFF.

J is TRBJ2-3 and V is TRBV29-1. The V gene's germline CDR1 is SQVTM and CDR2 ANQGSEA. This CDR3 contains 12 residues. CDR3 protein: CSVRKTSDTQYF.

V gene TRBV18 combines with J gene TRBJ1-1; with no DNA, the TCRdb D assignment of TRBD1 cannot be verified. From germline, CDR1 is KGHSH and CDR2 LQKENI. The CDR3 length is 16 residues. The CDR3 loop reads CASSPSLQGPGAEAFF.

The rearrangement joins TRBV19 to TRBJ2-1; TCRdb calls TRBD1, which cannot be checked without DNA. Germline assignment: CDR1 LNHDA and CDR2 SQIVND (reference sequence). This CDR3 region has 15 residues. The CDR3 protein is CASSIGRPERNEQFF.

This chain uses TRBV10-2 with TRBJ2-7; TCRdb indicates TRBD1, and absent DNA this call remains unverified. The CDR3 contains 13 residues. Germline V gene sequence: CDR1 WSHSY, CDR2 SAAADI. The CDR3 sequence is CASSEGGGNEQYF.

The chain carries TRBV15 and TRBJ2-3; the TRBD1 assignment by TCRdb is unverifiable without DNA. Looked up from germline, CDR1 is LNHNV and CDR2 is YYDKDF (reference sequence). This CDR3 is built from 17 residues. This CDR3 reads CATSRAQGQGARNTQYF. Variable domain in full (rest from reference TRBV15 and TRBJ2-3): DAMVIQNPRYQVTQFGKPVTLSCSQTLNHNVMYWYQQKSSQAPKLLFHYYDKDFNNEADTPDNFQSRRPNTSFCFLDIRSPGLGDTAMYLCATSRAQGQGARNTQYFGPGTRLTVL.

V and J are TRBV28 and TRBJ2-3. The germline CDR1 and CDR2 sequences are MDHEN and SYDVKM. The CDR3 runs 14 residues. CDR3 in amino acids: CATNLRASTDTQYF.

The CDR3 is CASSPGSHGDIQYF. The chain combines TRBV7-3 with TRBJ2-4; TCRdb gives TRBD1 as the D gene, but with no DNA this cannot be confirmed. Per the germline V gene, CDR1 is SGHTA and CDR2 is FQGTGA. The CDR3 consists of 14 residues.

V gene TRBV6-5 combines with J gene TRBJ2-1. CDR1 is MNHEY, CDR2 SVGAGI, per germline. The length of the CDR3 is 12 residues. The CDR3 loop reads CASSYGGFGLFF.

This sequence joins TRBV29-1 and TRBJ2-5. The length of the CDR3 is 13 residues. CDR1 and CDR2 from the germline V gene are SQVTM and ANQGSEA. The CDR3 spells CSVEGNLYQTQYF.

The V gene is TRBV12-3 or TRBV12-4, the J gene TRBJ2-1; TCRdb's D call, TRBD2, is unchecked because there is no DNA. This CDR3 has 19 amino acids. The CDR3: CASSLVVGSGGGSYNEQFF.

The chain links TRBV7-2 to TRBJ2-2. CDR1 is SGHTA, CDR2 FQGNSA, per germline. This CDR3 has 14 amino acids. The CDR3 sequence is CASSLSRRSGELFF.

The V gene is TRBV2, the J gene TRBJ1-2; as DNA is missing, the TRBD1 call by TCRdb cannot be tested. The CDR3 is made up of 14 amino acids. Germline CDR1 and CDR2: SNHLY and FYNNEI. The CDR3: CASSSPQGRHGYTF.

The gene calls are TRBV29-1 and TRBJ1-4; the D gene TCRdb calls, TRBD1, cannot be checked with no DNA. The germline V gene has CDR1 SQVTM and CDR2 ANQGSEA. This CDR3 region has 13 residues. CDR3 protein: CSVTGTGNEKLFF.

The genes are TRBV10-3 and TRBJ2-2; checking the TCRdb D call of TRBD2 is not possible without DNA. Looked up from germline, CDR1 is ENHRY and CDR2 is SYGVKD. The CDR3 has 16 amino acids. The CDR3 region is CAISTTSGGRTGELFF.

CDR3 amino acids: CASNSGYSNQPQHF. The V gene is TRBV19, the J gene TRBJ1-5. CDR3 size: 14 residues. CDR1 is LNHDA and CDR2 is SQIVND in the germline V gene (reference sequence).

V and J are TRBV7-2 and TRBJ2-4; TCRdb picks TRBD2, but there is no DNA to check that call. Germline V lookup: CDR1 SGHTA, CDR2 FQGNSA. The CDR3 length is 17 residues. The CDR3: CASSRIGGGEGKNIQYF.

V gene TRBV7-2 combines with J gene TRBJ2-7. The CDR3 loop spans 14 amino acids. CDR1 and CDR2 (germline): SGHTA, FQGNSA. CDR3 region: CASSRGQEPHEQYF.